This passage covers 14 T cell receptor beta chains from one sample sequenced in a study of molecular identifiers for immune sequencing clone quantification. From the PCR reads, TCRdb called clonotypes with MiXCR, one entry per CDR3 protein. The sample carries hundreds of thousands of distinct CDR3 sequences, 25% recorded once. The sequenced sample consisted of naive CD8+ T cells from blood, with Jurkat cell RNA spiked in. Stated subset: FACS-sorted CD8+CD4-CCR7+CD45RA+ naive T cells. The receptors were sampled from a human donor in good health. Some libraries in this study had Jurkat cell RNA spiked in.

About this clonotype itself: A read error is possible here, since a much larger clone lies one base away. The chain recombines TRBV28 with TRBJ2-7; D is unresolved. This CDR3 contains 15 residues. Germline V gene data show CDR1 as MDHEN and CDR2 as SYDVKM. The CDR3: CASSLGPDDGLEKYF. CDR3 DNA: TGTGCCAGCAGTTTAGGGCCGGACGACGGCCTCGAGAAGTACTTC.

This clonotype has just a few counts. The chain couples TRBV7-6 to TRBJ2-6, with 7 bases identical to TRBD1. The CDR3 is 17 residues long. Per the germline V gene, CDR1 is SGHVS and CDR2 is FNYEAQ. Losses at the gene ends were 1 base for V and 0 bases for J; bases not matched to a gene: 3. The CDR3 DNA reads as TGTGCCAGCAGCTTAGAACAGGGGTTCTCTGGGGCCAACGTCCTGACTTTC. Protein product: CASSLEQGFSGANVLTF.

The CDR3 reads CASSLNLGYTDTQYF. In DNA form, the CDR3 reads TGTGCCAGCAGCCTCAACCTAGGGTACACAGATACGCAGTATTTT. The J gene is TRBJ2-3, the V gene TRBV4-2; D is unresolved. The CDR3 totals 15 residues. V lost 4 bases to trimming and J lost 2 bases, with 13 bases between them. Germline CDR1 reads LGHNA; CDR2 reads YNFKEQ.

This clonotype was counted ten times or more. The chain uses TRBV12-5 and TRBJ2-7, with 7 bases fitting TRBD2. Germline lookup yields CDR1 LGHNT and CDR2 FRNRAP. V lost 5 bases and J lost 4; bases outside the gene matches: 2. CDR3 length equals 12 residues. This CDR3 reads CASGPGGYEQYF. DNA of the CDR3: TGTGCTAGTGGTCCGGGGGGTTACGAGCAGTACTTC. The whole variable domain, filled in from reference TRBV12-5 and TRBJ2-7, reads DARVTQTPRHKVTEMGQEVTMRCQPILGHNTVFWYRQTMMQGLELLAYFRNRAPLDDSGMPKDRFSAEMPDATLATLKIQPSEPRDSAVYFCASGPGGYEQYFGPGTRLTVT.

Notes on this clonotype: This may be a read error: a much more frequent sequence differs by one nucleotide. The gene calls are TRBV7-6 and TRBJ2-7; tentative D call: TRBD1 (5 bases). This CDR3 is 13 amino acids long. V gave up 2 bases and J gave up 5 bases, with 10 bases separating them. Germline values: CDR1 SGHVS, CDR2 FNYEAQ. CDR3 sequence: CASSLKWGNEQYF. The CDR3 coding sequence is TGTGCCAGCAGCTTAAAATGGGGCAACGAGCAGTACTTC.

The chain combines TRBV27 with TRBJ1-2; D is uncertain. The germline V gene has CDR1 MNHEY and CDR2 SMNVEV (reference sequence). CDR3 length: 14 residues. V was trimmed by 3 bases and J by 3 bases, leaving 11 bases between them. The CDR3: CASSFGGRHYGYTF. The CDR3, as DNA: TGTGCCAGCAGTTTTGGAGGGAGGCACTATGGCTACACCTTC.

This clonotype was seen once. The junction and the germline gene differ at one end; a read error may be behind it. V usage is TRBV4-1 and J usage is TRBJ2-5; D gene uncertain. Germline CDR1 is MGHRA and CDR2 is YSYEKL. This CDR3 has 15 residues. CDR3 sequence (DNA): TGCGCCAGCAGCCAAGGTTACTGGCCCCAAGGGACCCAGTACTTC. This codes for CASSQGYWPQGTQYF.

This chain links TRBV6-1 with TRBJ2-1; TRBD1 matches 8 bases. Germline loops: CDR1 MNHNS, CDR2 SASEGT. This CDR3 has 12 amino acids. V lost 7 bases, J lost 10 bases, and 6 bases stayed unmatched. CDR3 nucleotides: TGTGCCAGCACCGGGACAGGTTTCGAGCAGTTCTTC. This codes for CASTGTGFEQFF.

This clonotype showed up just a few times. The chain carries TRBV7-9 and TRBJ1-3; TRBD1 is a possible D gene (5 bases). Germline V lookup: CDR1 SEHNR, CDR2 FQNEAQ (reference sequence). This CDR3 has 16 amino acids. The V end lost 0 bases, the J end lost 0 bases, and 9 bases lay between the germline ends. The CDR3 DNA sequence: TGTGCCAGCAGCTTAGCGCATGGGGGCTCTGGAAACACCATATATTTT. Translation gives CASSLAHGGSGNTIYF.

This clonotype was recorded a few times. This sequence joins TRBV28 and TRBJ1-2, with 7 bases aligning to TRBD1. V shed 6 bases, J shed 3 bases, and the junction held 10 bases outside the gene matches. The CDR3 loop spans 15 amino acids. Germline lookup yields CDR1 MDHEN and CDR2 SYDVKM. Written as DNA, the CDR3 is TGTGCCAGCAGCCAAGAGACAGGGCATCACTATGGCTACACCTTC. It yields the protein CASSQETGHHYGYTF.

As regards this clonotype: This sequence may be a read error, since a much larger clone differs from it by one base. The chain employs TRBV5-1 and TRBJ1-4, with D tentatively TRBD1 (6 bases). The germline V gene encodes CDR1 SGHRS and CDR2 YFSETQ. V was shortened by 4 bases and J by 3 bases, with 25 bases between the two germline ends. The CDR3 runs to 19 residues. CDR3 bases: TGCGCCAGCAGCGTGGGGGGCAGGCGATTAGATGCAGCTAATGAAAAACTGTTTTTT. It translates to CASSVGGRRLDAANEKLFF.

The chain links TRBV7-9 to TRBJ2-6, with TRBD2 as a possible D gene (7 bases). This CDR3 is 17 amino acids long. Germline CDR1 reads SEHNR; CDR2 reads FQNEAQ (reference sequence). The V gene lost 5 bases and the J gene lost 2 bases, with 16 bases spanning the gap. As DNA, the CDR3 is TGTGCCAGCAGCCATGGGGACTACAGGGCTGGGGCCAACGTCCTGACTTTC. Protein product: CASSHGDYRAGANVLTF.

This clonotype showed up many times. This chain connects TRBV9 to TRBJ2-7; 10 bases map to TRBD1. V dropped 4 bases and J dropped 4; count of bases not matched to a gene: 5. Per the germline V gene, CDR1 is SGDLS and CDR2 is YYNGEE. The CDR3 has 14 residues. The CDR3 DNA sequence: TGTGCCAGCAGCTTAGGGGGACAGGGGTACGAGCAGTACTTC. The encoded protein is CASSLGGQGYEQYF.

This clonotype appeared many times. The chain links TRBV4-1 to TRBJ2-3; TRBD2 aligns across 9 bases. J lost 4 bases, V lost 1 base, and 6 bases had no gene match. Germline V CDR1 and CDR2: MGHRA, YSYEKL. The length of the CDR3 is 16 residues. This CDR3 reads CASSQAGAGGADTQYF. DNA for the CDR3: TGCGCCAGCAGCCAAGCTGGAGCGGGGGGAGCAGATACGCAGTATTTT.